This T cell receptor beta chain was sequenced for a study of T cells expressing NK-cell markers. Study details: The TCR beta repertoires were obtained from sorted CD3+CD56+NKG2C+, CD3+CD56+NKG2C- and CD3+CD56-NKG2C+ T cells. HCMV serostatus: seven of eight sequenced donors positive, one negative. The study's findings and limits: In roughly 6 donors, dominant CD3+CD56+NKG2C+ clones formed roughly 1.0-7.5% of CD8+ cells. Expanded NKG2C+ T cell clones had unclear HCMV specificity.

TCRdb reprocessed the 5' RACE reads and keeps a single row for each CDR3 protein, giving no DNA. The sample holds roughly 300,000 distinct CDR3 sequences. Germline CDR1 reads SGDLS; CDR2 reads YYNGEE. This CDR3 region has 14 residues. In regard to this clonotype: The antigen remains unidentified.

The chain links TRBV9 to TRBJ2-5; absent DNA, TCRdb's TRBD2 call cannot be checked. Specimen: blood T cells: a sorted CD56 or NKG2C T cell subset, CD4+ or CD8+ T cells, or bulk PBMC T cells (not recorded which). The source is a woman aged 18 to 75 in good health. Here the CDR3 reads CASSVAATSRAQYF.